The 27 T cell receptor beta chains presented below share a single source sample, sequenced in a study of regulatory T cells in long-lasting Graves disease. Time point specified: persistent/refractory GD, antithyroid drugs over 5 years with positive TRAb. After RNA was extracted from PBMCs, the TCR library was made from it. Arm-PCR of CDR3 regions with iRepertoire HTBI primers generated TCR beta libraries. TCRdb processed the multiplex PCR reads anew with MiXCR; each CDR3 protein has one entry. Of a few hundred thousand distinct CDR3 sequences in the sample, about a quarter were seen once. The input for sequencing was peripheral blood mononuclear cells (PBMCs), taken when the disease was refractory, from a patient treated with antithyroid drugs. The receptor source for this set is a female donor with Graves disease.

The table lists this clonotype with many counts. The V call is TRBV7-2, the J call TRBJ1-4; D unclear. Per the germline V gene, CDR1 is SGHTA and CDR2 is FQGNSA. V was clipped by 4 bases and J by 8 bases, with 14 bases between them. The CDR3 totals 14 residues. The CDR3 protein is CASSSPPAKEKLFF. CDR3 nucleotides: TGTGCCAGCAGCTCTCCCCCGGCAAAGGAAAAACTGTTTTTT. Full variable domain (remainder filled in from reference TRBV7-2 and TRBJ1-4): GAGVSQSPSNKVTEKGKDVELRCDPISGHTALYWYRQSLGQGLEFLIYFQGNSAPDKSGLPSDRFSAERTGGSVSTLTIQRTQQEDSAVYLCASSSPPAKEKLFFGSGTQLSVL.

The DNA for the CDR3 is TGTGCCAGCAGTTCCCTAACGGGGCAGGGGGCGGGTGAGACCCAGTACTTC. This codes for CASSSLTGQGAGETQYF. The gene calls are TRBV28 and TRBJ2-5, with 8 positions matching TRBD1. Per the germline V gene, CDR1 is MDHEN and CDR2 is SYDVKM. The CDR3 extends over 17 amino acids. V shed 4 bases and J 5 bases; nucleotides not matched to a gene: 15.

This clonotype was counted a few times. The chain couples TRBV6-1 to TRBJ1-1; D not resolved. The V end was cut by 7 bases, the J end by 1 base, with 13 bases between. The CDR3 consists of 14 residues. Per the germline V gene, CDR1 is MNHNS and CDR2 is SASEGT. CDR3 sequence reads: CASKEKYGNTEAFF. CDR3 nucleotides: TGTGCCAGCAAGGAGAAGTACGGGAACACTGAAGCTTTCTTT.

This clonotype was recorded many times. The chain is built from TRBV5-5 and TRBJ2-2; no firm D call. This CDR3 is built from 15 residues. V was cut by 6 bases and J by 3 bases, with 15 bases left in between. Germline-derived CDR1 and CDR2 are SGHKS and YYEKEE (reference sequence). The CDR3 reads CASTPLVTYTGELFF. The CDR3 DNA sequence: TGTGCCAGCACCCCGCTAGTGACCTACACCGGGGAGCTGTTTTTT.

The V call is TRBV7-9, the J call TRBJ2-7, with TRBD2 as a possible D gene (5 bases). Trimming cost V 5 bases and J 0 bases, with 11 bases left between them. The CDR3 consists of 14 residues. Germline V CDR1 and CDR2: SEHNR, FQNEAQ (reference sequence). For the CDR3, the DNA is TGTGCCAGCAGCGGAGCCGGGAACTCCTACGAGCAGTACTTC. Translating gives CASSGAGNSYEQYF.

This clonotype was counted at least ten times. V gene TRBV6-1 combines with J gene TRBJ1-4; TRBD1 matches 10 bases. J lost 5 bases, V lost 5 bases, and 8 bases had no gene match. The CDR3 is made up of 16 amino acids. Per germline, CDR1 MNHNS and CDR2 SASEGT. Here the CDR3 reads CASSRGQGVPNEKLFF. The CDR3 DNA reads as TGTGCCAGCAGTAGAGGACAGGGGGTTCCAAATGAAAAACTGTTTTTT.

The sample holds a few counts of this clonotype. The chain joins TRBV15 to TRBJ2-1, with 10 bases that match TRBD1. The V and J ends lost 10 bases and 1 base, in that order; junction bases with no gene match: 16. The CDR3 has 18 amino acids. CDR1 and CDR2 (germline): LNHNV, YYDKDF (reference sequence). The CDR3 DNA sequence: TGTGCCATTGCGGTGGACAGGGGGTTAGCGGGATCCTACAATGAGCAGTTCTTC. It encodes CAIAVDRGLAGSYNEQFF. The variable domain in full, with the rest retrieved from reference TRBV15 and TRBJ2-1, is DAMVIQNPRYQVTQFGKPVTLSCSQTLNHNVMYWYQQKSSQAPKLLFHYYDKDFNNEADTPDNFQSRRPNTSFCFLDIRSPGLGDTAMYLCAIAVDRGLAGSYNEQFFGPGTRLTVL.

This chain links TRBV5-1 with TRBJ1-1; D gene ambiguous. V was clipped by 4 bases and J by 1 base, with 17 bases between them. Germline assignment: CDR1 SGHRS and CDR2 YFSETQ. This CDR3 spans 16 amino acids. CDR3 nucleotide sequence: TGCGCCAGCAGCCCCCGGACGGCCGACTGGAACACTGAAGCTTTCTTT. It translates to CASSPRTADWNTEAFF.

The rearrangement links TRBV7-9 to TRBJ2-7; D tentatively reads TRBD1 or TRBD2 (6 bases each). Germline loops: CDR1 SEHNR, CDR2 FQNEAQ (reference sequence). CDR3 length equals 15 residues. V dropped 5 bases and J dropped 4 bases, with 18 bases sitting between them. CDR3 loop: CASSAEGGPIYEQYF. In DNA, the CDR3 is TGTGCCAGCAGCGCCGAGGGGGGTCCAATTTACGAGCAGTACTTC. The full variable domain, with the rest looked up from reference TRBV7-9 and TRBJ2-7, is DTGVSQNPRHKITKRGQNVTFRCDPISEHNRLYWYRQTLGQGPEFLTYFQNEAQLEKSRLLSDRFSAERPKGSFSTLEIQRTEQGDSAMYLCASSAEGGPIYEQYFGPGTRLTVT.

This clonotype was counted ten times or more. The V gene is TRBV7-2, the J gene TRBJ2-7; D remains ambiguous. Germline CDR1 SGHTA, CDR2 FQGNSA. CDR3 size: 13 residues. V was shortened by 7 bases and J by 5 bases, with 15 bases between the two germline ends. DNA for the CDR3: TGTGCCAGCACCCTATTAGGGTTCAACGAGCAGTACTTC. It codes for CASTLLGFNEQYF.

This clonotype was found many times. The chain has TRBV7-9 and TRBJ1-1; possibly TRBD1 for D (5 bases). Germline V gene sequence: CDR1 SEHNR, CDR2 FQNEAQ (reference sequence). V was cut by 0 bases and J by 6 bases, with 11 bases left in between. The CDR3 sequence is 14 residues long. This chain's CDR3 is CASSLANRIAEAFF. CDR3 nucleotide sequence: TGTGCCAGCAGCTTAGCGAACAGGATCGCTGAAGCTTTCTTT.

The table lists this clonotype with a few counts. The rearrangement links TRBV5-1 to TRBJ1-4; D possibly corresponds to TRBD1 (6 bases). The germline V and J ends were trimmed by 3 bases and 5 bases, with 11 bases remaining between them. Germline V gene sequence: CDR1 SGHRS, CDR2 YFSETQ. The CDR3 consists of 14 residues. CDR3 amino acids: CASSSADRNEKLFF. The CDR3 DNA sequence: TGCGCCAGCAGCTCAGCGGACAGAAATGAAAAACTGTTTTTT.

This chain links TRBV5-5 with TRBJ1-2; no clear D. From germline, CDR1 is SGHKS and CDR2 YYEKEE (reference sequence). V gave up 0 bases and J gave up 6 bases, with 9 bases separating them. This CDR3 has 13 residues. The CDR3 sequence: CASSLDLDHGYTF. CDR3 DNA: TGTGCCAGCAGCTTGGATTTGGACCATGGCTACACCTTC.

This clonotype was detected ten times or more. The rearrangement links TRBV28 to TRBJ2-7, with 9 bases aligning to TRBD1. V trimming: 9 bases; J trimming: 7 bases; junction bases outside the gene matches: 10. Germline V gene sequence: CDR1 MDHEN, CDR2 SYDVKM. This CDR3 spans 13 amino acids. Here the CDR3 DNA reads TGTGCCAGTAAGGGGACAGGGCCGAGGGAGCAGTACTTC. It yields the protein CASKGTGPREQYF. Together with reference TRBV28 and TRBJ2-7, the CDR3 gives the full variable domain: DVKVTQSSRYLVKRTGEKVFLECVQDMDHENMFWYRQDPGLGLRLIYFSYDVKMKEKGDIPEGYSVSREKKERFSLILESASTNQTSMYLCASKGTGPREQYFGPGTRLTVT.

In this sample, this clonotype turned up many times. The V and J genes are TRBV20-1 and TRBJ1-2, with D hard to call. This CDR3 has 14 amino acids. Trimming removed 3 bases from V and 2 bases from J, with 13 bases in between. Germline V gene sequence: CDR1 DFQATT, CDR2 SNEGSKA (reference sequence). The CDR3 DNA is TGCAGTGCTAGCCCGGCCAGGCCCAACTATGGCTACACCTTC. Its protein product is CSASPARPNYGYTF.

The chain joins TRBV5-8 to TRBJ1-6; D not resolved. This CDR3 region has 14 residues. Germline V CDR1 and CDR2: SGHTS, YDEGEE. V lost 0 bases and J lost 4, with 5 bases in between. CDR3 loop: CASSLGGYNSPLHF. The DNA of the CDR3 is TGTGCCAGCAGCTTGGGCGGATATAATTCACCCCTCCACTTT. The full variable domain, completed using reference TRBV5-8 and TRBJ1-6, is EAGVTQSPTHLIKTRGQQATLRCSPISGHTSVYWYQQALGLGLQFLLWYDEGEERNRGNFPPRFSGRQFPNYSSELNVNALELEDSALYLCASSLGGYNSPLHFGNGTRLTVT.

Worth noting for this clonotype: A much larger clone lies one base from this, so it may be a read error. The gene calls are TRBV6-5 and TRBJ1-2; D might be TRBD1 (5 bases). Looked up from germline, CDR1 is MNHEY and CDR2 is SVGAGI. CDR3 size: 15 residues. CDR3 nucleotides: TGTGTCAGCAGTTACTCGATTGCAGGGAAGAACGGCTACACCTTC. Its protein is CVSSYSIAGKNGYTF.

This clonotype was seen a few times. The gene calls are TRBV27 and TRBJ1-2; D is perhaps TRBD1 (5 bases). Trimming took 2 bases from V and 4 from J, leaving 14 bases between them. Per germline, CDR1 MNHEY and CDR2 SMNVEV (reference sequence). The CDR3 spans 15 residues. The CDR3 DNA reads as TGTGCCAGCAGTTTAATTGGGGGGATCCGCTATGGCTACACCTTC. Amino acid sequence: CASSLIGGIRYGYTF.

The chain employs TRBV6-5 and TRBJ2-1; possible D gene TRBD1, 6 bases. The CDR3 covers 16 residues. Germline V gene data show CDR1 as MNHEY and CDR2 as SVGAGI. With 4 bases removed from V and 2 bases from J, the gap between germline ends came to 15 bases. CDR3 sequence: CASSLTGTPTYNEQFF. DNA of the CDR3: TGTGCCAGCAGTTTGACCGGGACACCCACCTACAATGAGCAGTTCTTC.

This clonotype was counted at least ten times. J is TRBJ1-1 and V is TRBV12-3 or TRBV12-4; D uncertain. The CDR3 length is 13 residues. V lost 6 bases to trimming and J lost 6 bases, with 14 bases between them. CDR3 DNA sequence: TGTGCCAGCAGGGTTTTGGGAAACGCTGAAGCTTTCTTT. It specifies CASRVLGNAEAFF.

As DNA, the CDR3 is TGTGCCAGCCGATCACAGGGAAATATACGCACTGAAGCTTTCTTT. Protein sequence: CASRSQGNIRTEAFF. The chain has TRBV6-1 and TRBJ1-1; maybe TRBD1 (6 bases). From germline, CDR1 is MNHNS and CDR2 SASEGT. CDR3 length: 15 residues. Trimming cost V 8 bases and J 4 bases, with 20 bases left between them.

Many counts were recorded for this clonotype. V gene TRBV24-1 combines with J gene TRBJ2-5; maybe TRBD1 (6 bases). V lost 3 bases and J lost 5, with 18 bases in between. The length of the CDR3 is 16 residues. The V gene's germline CDR1 is KGHDR and CDR2 SFDVKD. The CDR3 sequence: CATSDRSGVDWETQYF. The CDR3 coding sequence is TGTGCCACCAGTGATCGCTCAGGGGTCGATTGGGAGACCCAGTACTTC.

In its sample, this clonotype was seen many times. The CDR3 DNA is TGTGCCAGCACTGCCGCCGCCGAGCAGTACTTC. It is translated as CASTAAAEQYF. This chain joins TRBV2 and TRBJ2-7; D unclear. The CDR3 totals 11 residues. Germline V gene lookup returns CDR1 SNHLY and CDR2 FYNNEI. V was shortened by 7 bases and J by 6 bases, with 10 bases between the two germline ends. The complete variable domain, with remaining parts taken from reference TRBV2 and TRBJ2-7, reads EPEVTQTPSHQVTQMGQEVILRCVPISNHLYFYWYRQILGQKVEFLVSFYNNEISEKSEIFDDQFSVERPDGSNFTLKIRSTKLEDSAMYFCASTAAAEQYFGPGTRLTVT.

This clonotype was observed a handful of times. The CDR3 sequence: CSAPLHSGYTF. The CDR3 DNA follows: TGCAGTGCCCCTCTTCACTCTGGCTACACCTTC. This chain joins TRBV20-1 and TRBJ1-2; D ambiguous. The CDR3 is 11 amino acids. CDR1 and CDR2 from the germline V gene are DFQATT and SNEGSKA (reference sequence). Trimming took off 6 bases at V and 7 bases at J, with 12 bases between the two ends.

Written as DNA, the CDR3 is TGTGCCAGCAGTGAAGCGAAGGGGACTAGCTCGTACTTC. It specifies CASSEAKGTSSYF. The genes are TRBV6-1 and TRBJ2-7, with 9 bases aligning to TRBD2. The J segment lost 12 bases and the V segment lost 0 bases, leaving 6 bases of the junction unmatched. This CDR3 is 13 amino acids long. Germline CDR1 reads MNHNS; CDR2 reads SASEGT.

This clonotype was observed a few times. J is TRBJ1-1 and V is TRBV7-2; no firm D call. Germline values: CDR1 SGHTA, CDR2 FQGNSA. Between the trimmed V and J ends, which lost 3 bases and 1 base, there was a span of 9 bases. The CDR3 length is 14 residues. For the CDR3, the DNA is TGTGCCAGCAGCTTTACGATAAAGAACACTGAAGCTTTCTTT. It encodes CASSFTIKNTEAFF.

This clonotype has more than one count but fewer than ten. This rearrangement joins TRBV14 to TRBJ2-5; the D gene is possibly TRBD2 (5 bases). The length of the CDR3 is 12 residues. The germline CDR1 and CDR2 sequences are SGHDN and FVKESK. V lost 5 bases and J 5 bases, leaving 9 bases between the germline ends. CDR3 nucleotides: TGTGCCAGCAGCGGCCCGGGGGAGACCCAGTACTTC. Protein sequence: CASSGPGETQYF.